The sequence of this TCR beta chain was determined in a study of blood T cell repertoires in COVID-19. Turning to the study itself: There were acute and convalescent COVID-19 samples, and they came from the United States, Italy and Spain. From T cells, B-cell-depleted T cells, or PBMCs came the material, which was cDNA or gDNA.

In Seattle, patients joined the study during active infection and were tracked longitudinally. In the original analysis: For nucleated cells, counts were estimated from reference gene primer amplification. Clones were read by immunoSEQ multiplex PCR, and TCRdb kept only the in-frame ones, dropping some. Clone size and the V and J calls come from that table; the DNA yielded D and trimming. The sample lists some 310,000 clones; 85% to 90% were seen once. Sequenced: peripheral blood. The sequence was collected from a woman aged 40 to 50 with COVID-19, enrolled during active disease.

DNA for the CDR3: TGTGCCAGCACTGGGGGGACTAGCGGGAAGACAGATACGCAGTATTTT. Translated, it gives CASTGGTSGKTDTQYF. The chain combines TRBV2 with TRBJ2-3; 13 bases line up with TRBD2. The germline V gene encodes CDR1 SNHLY and CDR2 FYNNEI. Losses at the gene ends were 7 bases for V and 3 bases for J; bases not matched to a gene: 7. The CDR3 consists of 16 residues. The variable domain in full, completed from reference TRBV2 and TRBJ2-3, reads EPEVTQTPSHQVTQMGQEVILRCVPISNHLYFYWYRQILGQKVEFLVSFYNNEISEKSEIFDDQFSVERPDGSNFTLKIRSTKLEDSAMYFCASTGGTSGKTDTQYFGPGTRLTVL.